A single sample gave rise to the 13 T cell receptor beta chains below, sequenced in a study of T cell responses to AZD1222 COVID-19 vaccine. The data were produced by immunoSEQ multiplex PCR, yet TCRdb's version contains in-frame clones alone and is incomplete. The repertoire holds 110,000 to 150,000 clones, with about 92% as singletons. The source material was peripheral blood, sampled after recovery from COVID-19. The receptors were gathered from an adult who had recovered from COVID-19.

The CDR3 nucleotides read TGTGCCAGTAGTACCCCGGGACTAGCGGGAATAGATACGCAGTATTTT. This gives the protein CASSTPGLAGIDTQYF. The chain links TRBV19 to TRBJ2-3; 13 bases are a match to TRBD2. In germline, CDR1 is LNHDA, CDR2 SQIVND (reference sequence). This CDR3 is built from 16 residues. Trimming took 4 bases from V and 5 from J; bases not matched to a gene: 6. Supplemented by reference TRBV19 and TRBJ2-3, the full variable domain reads DGGITQSPKYLFRKEGQNVTLSCEQNLNHDAMYWYRQDPGQGLRLIYYSQIVNDFQKGDIAEGYSVSREKKESFPLTVTSAQKNPTAFYLCASSTPGLAGIDTQYFGPGTRLTVL.

This chain links TRBV2 with TRBJ2-3; 9 bases map to TRBD1. V shed 6 bases, J shed 0 bases, and the junction held 1 base outside the gene matches. The CDR3 loop spans 14 amino acids. Germline V lookup: CDR1 SNHLY, CDR2 FYNNEI. The CDR3 reads CASRDRGSTDTQYF. The CDR3 DNA is TGTGCCAGCAGGGACAGGGGCAGCACAGATACGCAGTATTTT.

V is TRBV28 and J is TRBJ2-3; tentative D call: TRBD2 (5 bases). CDR1 is MDHEN and CDR2 is SYDVKM in the germline V gene. This CDR3 is 13 amino acids long. V lost 8 bases and J 0 bases, leaving 9 bases between the germline ends. CDR3 loop: CASGGGSTDTQYF. Written as DNA, the CDR3 is TGTGCCAGCGGCGGCGGGAGCACAGATACGCAGTATTTT.

V and J are TRBV24-1 and TRBJ2-3; D is unresolved. Germline V gene lookup returns CDR1 KGHDR and CDR2 SFDVKD. This CDR3 region has 14 residues. Between the trimmed V and J ends, which lost 3 bases and 2 bases, there was a span of 8 bases. The CDR3 DNA reads as TGTGCCACCAGTGATGAGTACGACACAGATACGCAGTATTTT. This sequence encodes CATSDEYDTDTQYF.

This clone was seen more than once but under ten times. The J gene is TRBJ2-7, the V gene TRBV27; 9 bases map to TRBD2. Germline CDR1 reads MNHEY; CDR2 reads SMNVEV (reference sequence). J was trimmed by 4 bases and V by 2 bases; bases with no gene match: 9. The length of the CDR3 is 16 residues. Here the CDR3 reads CASSLALAGEGYEQYF. The CDR3 bases are TGTGCCAGCAGTTTAGCCTTAGCGGGAGAAGGGTACGAGCAGTACTTC.

This rearrangement joins TRBV6-1 to TRBJ2-5; weak D call: TRBD2 (5 bases). This CDR3 spans 18 amino acids. CDR1 is MNHNS, CDR2 SASEGT, per germline. V lost 0 bases to trimming and J lost 5 bases, with 22 bases between them. The CDR3 loop is CASSEAPPVWHGNETQYF. DNA for the CDR3: TGTGCCAGCAGTGAAGCCCCTCCGGTTTGGCACGGGAATGAGACCCAGTACTTC.

This chain uses TRBV7-2 with TRBJ2-7, with D perhaps TRBD1 (5 bases). Between the trimmed V and J ends, which lost 3 bases and 6 bases, there was a span of 9 bases. The germline gives CDR1 SGHTA, CDR2 FQGNSA. This CDR3 spans 12 amino acids. CDR3 bases: TGTGCCAGCAGCTTGGCAGGGTTCGAGCAGTACTTC. Protein: CASSLAGFEQYF.

V usage is TRBV2 and J usage is TRBJ1-1; D may be TRBD1 (5 bases). V was pared by 10 bases and J by 5 bases, with 11 bases between. The germline CDR1 and CDR2 sequences are SNHLY and FYNNEI. CDR3 length: 11 residues. DNA of the CDR3: TGTGCCACCAGATCAGGGACTGAAGCTTTCTTT. Translated: CATRSGTEAFF.

The CDR3: CASRTSGSTDTQYF. CDR3 DNA sequence: TGTGCCAGTAGGACTAGCGGGAGCACAGATACGCAGTATTTT. The chain employs TRBV19 and TRBJ2-3, with 10 bases that match TRBD2. CDR3 length: 14 amino acids. CDR1 and CDR2 from the germline V gene are LNHDA and SQIVND (reference sequence). V was pared by 6 bases and J by 0 bases, with 0 bases of the junction left unmatched.

J is TRBJ1-2 and V is TRBV19; tentative D call: TRBD1 (6 bases). V lost 5 bases to trimming and J lost 0 bases, with 16 bases between them. The V gene's germline CDR1 is LNHDA and CDR2 SQIVND (reference sequence). CDR3 length: 16 residues. CDR3 sequence reads: CASSVHRDTSNYGYTF. CDR3 bases: TGTGCCAGTAGTGTTCACCGGGACACCTCTAACTATGGCTACACCTTC.

The rearrangement links TRBV28 to TRBJ1-4; 7 positions match TRBD1. V lost 3 bases and J lost 5; bases outside the gene matches: 9. Germline V gives CDR1 MDHEN, CDR2 SYDVKM. The CDR3 is 16 amino acids. The CDR3 protein is CASSLEGTVINEKLFF. The CDR3 DNA sequence: TGTGCCAGCAGTTTGGAGGGGACAGTTATAAATGAAAAACTGTTTTTT.

This chain connects TRBV5-1 to TRBJ2-6; 7 nucleotides agree with TRBD1. Germline V gene lookup returns CDR1 SGHRS and CDR2 YFSETQ. The CDR3 extends over 21 amino acids. V lost 1 base and J lost 0; bases outside the gene matches: 16. In DNA form, the CDR3 reads TGCGCCAGCAGCTTGTCCCCTACGCCACAGGGGAGTTTCTCTGGGGCCAACGTCCTGACTTTC. Protein product: CASSLSPTPQGSFSGANVLTF.

This clone was seen a handful of times. The chain recombines TRBV7-9 with TRBJ1-2; no clear D. CDR3 size: 13 residues. V shed 0 bases and J shed 5 bases, with 7 bases lying between them. CDR1 is SEHNR, CDR2 FQNEAQ, per germline (reference sequence). The CDR3 sequence is CASSLAPAYGYTF. CDR3 coding DNA: TGTGCCAGCAGCTTAGCCCCGGCTTATGGCTACACCTTC.